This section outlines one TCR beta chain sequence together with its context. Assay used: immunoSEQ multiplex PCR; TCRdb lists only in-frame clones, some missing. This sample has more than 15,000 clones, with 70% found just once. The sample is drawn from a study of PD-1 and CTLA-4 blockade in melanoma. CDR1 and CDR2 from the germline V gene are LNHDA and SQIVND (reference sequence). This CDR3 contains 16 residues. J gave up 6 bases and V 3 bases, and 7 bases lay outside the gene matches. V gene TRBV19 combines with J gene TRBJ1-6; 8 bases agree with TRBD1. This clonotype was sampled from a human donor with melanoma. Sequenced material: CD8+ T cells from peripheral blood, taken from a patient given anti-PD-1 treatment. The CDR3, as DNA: TGTGCCAGTAGTATCCTCGGGACAGGCCCTAATTCACCCCTCCACTTT. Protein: CASSILGTGPNSPLHF.